Listed below are T cell receptor beta chains from one sample, sequenced in a study of blood T cells in healthy people across ages. A single record per CDR3 protein comes from TCRdb applying MiXCR to the 5' RACE reads. The sample holds 580,000 or so distinct CDR3 sequences, about 45% seen once. Sequenced input: blood. These receptors were taken from a man older than 75 in good health. CDR3s include the opening cysteine and the closing phenylalanine or tryptophan. Each record gives: D gene, J gene, V gene, clone size, CDR3 DNA, CDR3 protein. A D gene is named only where the DNA matches it firmly. Expanded clones get a size class; other rows say once, few or many, or leave the size out.

D gene: TRBD2
J gene: TRBJ2-1
V gene: TRBV10-3
clone size: .
CDR3 DNA: TGTGCCATCAGTGATGGGCGGTCGGGGGGGAATGAGCAGTTCTTC
CDR3 protein: CAISDGRSGGNEQFF

D gene: .
J gene: TRBJ1-5
V gene: TRBV30
clone size: .
CDR3 DNA: TGTGCCTGGAGTCAGCCCCAAGCGAAGCCCCAGCATTTT
CDR3 protein: CAWSQPQAKPQHF

D gene: .
J gene: TRBJ1-1
V gene: TRBV20-1
clone size: .
CDR3 DNA: TGCAGTGCTAGAGAGGGGGGCACTGAAGCTTTCTTT
CDR3 protein: CSAREGGTEAFF

D gene: .
J gene: TRBJ1-4
V gene: TRBV27
clone size: .
CDR3 DNA: TGTGCCAGCAGCCCGGACCTTAGGGGAAAACTGTTTTTT
CDR3 protein: CASSPDLRGKLFF

D gene: TRBD2
J gene: TRBJ2-1
V gene: TRBV12-3/TRBV12-4
clone size: .
CDR3 DNA: TGTGCCAGCAGTTTTTTAGCGGGAGGGCCTACGAATGAGCAGTTCTTC
CDR3 protein: CASSFLAGGPTNEQFF

D gene: TRBD1
J gene: TRBJ2-7
V gene: TRBV19
clone size: .
CDR3 DNA: TGTGCCAGTAGGATTGCAGGGGGCGAGCAGTACTTC
CDR3 protein: CASRIAGGEQYF

D gene: TRBD2
J gene: TRBJ2-7
V gene: TRBV13
clone size: .
CDR3 DNA: TGTGCCAGCAGCTTAGGAACTAGCGGGATAGAAACCTACGAGCAGTACTTC
CDR3 protein: CASSLGTSGIETYEQYF

D gene: .
J gene: TRBJ1-2
V gene: TRBV14
clone size: once
CDR3 DNA: TGTGCCAGCAGCCAAGATCTGGCCGTGTATGGCTACACCTTC
CDR3 protein: CASSQDLAVYGYTF

D gene: .
J gene: TRBJ1-4
V gene: TRBV6-6
clone size: many
CDR3 DNA: TGTGCCAGCAGTACGAACGGGGGGTGGAATGAAAAACTGTTTTTT
CDR3 protein: CASSTNGGWNEKLFF

D gene: .
J gene: TRBJ2-5
V gene: TRBV12-5
clone size: .
CDR3 DNA: TGTGCTAGTGGTTTGGGGACGGAAGAGACCCAGTACTTC
CDR3 protein: CASGLGTEETQYF

D gene: .
J gene: TRBJ1-2
V gene: TRBV5-1
clone size: .
CDR3 DNA: TGCGCCAGCAGCGAGGTGGCGGGGGGCAGAGGCTATGGCTACACCTTC
CDR3 protein: CASSEVAGGRGYGYTF

D gene: TRBD1
J gene: TRBJ2-1
V gene: TRBV7-2
clone size: few
CDR3 DNA: TGTGCCAGCAGCTACCGGGACAGCTACAATGAGCAGTTCTTC
CDR3 protein: CASSYRDSYNEQFF

D gene: TRBD1
J gene: TRBJ2-5
V gene: TRBV5-1
clone size: few
CDR3 DNA: TGCGCCAGCAGCTCCGGACAGGGAAAAGAGACCCAGTACTTC
CDR3 protein: CASSSGQGKETQYF

D gene: TRBD1
J gene: TRBJ1-2
V gene: TRBV29-1
clone size: .
CDR3 DNA: TGCAGCGTTCAACAGGACAGGGCCCTTCCTAACTATGGCTACACCTTC
CDR3 protein: CSVQQDRALPNYGYTF

D gene: TRBD2
J gene: TRBJ2-4
V gene: TRBV6-2/TRBV6-3
clone size: .
CDR3 DNA: TGTGCCAGCAGTACGCTTCTAGCGGGAGCGGGTTGGGAAAACATTCAGTACTTC
CDR3 protein: CASSTLLAGAGWENIQYF

D gene: TRBD1
J gene: TRBJ2-7
V gene: TRBV10-3
clone size: few
CDR3 DNA: TGTGCCATCAGCGGACCGGGACAGGGGTCCTCGGAGCAGTACTTC
CDR3 protein: CAISGPGQGSSEQYF

D gene: .
J gene: TRBJ2-7
V gene: TRBV6-5
clone size: many
CDR3 DNA: TGTGCCAGCAGTAGCGGGACAGAGTACGAGCAGTACTTC
CDR3 protein: CASSSGTEYEQYF

D gene: .
J gene: TRBJ2-3
V gene: TRBV20-1
clone size: .
CDR3 DNA: TGCAGTGCTAGTCAGCGGGTTCGCACAGATACGCAGTATTTT
CDR3 protein: CSASQRVRTDTQYF

D gene: .
J gene: TRBJ1-1
V gene: TRBV6-2/TRBV6-3
clone size: .
CDR3 DNA: TGTGCCAGCAGTTACTCGTCCCACACTGAAGCTTTCTTT
CDR3 protein: CASSYSSHTEAFF

D gene: .
J gene: TRBJ2-7
V gene: TRBV12-3/TRBV12-4
clone size: few
CDR3 DNA: TGTGCCAGCAGTTTGGCGGGCAGGGGACACGAGCAGTACTTC
CDR3 protein: CASSLAGRGHEQYF

D gene: .
J gene: TRBJ2-1
V gene: TRBV7-9
clone size: .
CDR3 DNA: TGTGCCAGCAGCTTTAGACTAGTAGTTGAGCAGTTCTTC
CDR3 protein: CASSFRLVVEQFF

D gene: .
J gene: TRBJ2-7
V gene: TRBV7-2
clone size: .
CDR3 DNA: TGTGCCAGCAGCGTTAGCGCGGTATCCTACGAGCAGTACTTC
CDR3 protein: CASSVSAVSYEQYF